This T cell receptor beta chain was captured in a study of PD-1 blockade in mismatch repair-deficient tumors. At the level of the study: All were previously treated, progressing patients with about 11 mismatch repair-deficient cancer types.

Per germline, CDR1 SGHTA and CDR2 FQGTGA. This CDR3 has 13 amino acids. Trimming stripped 6 bases from V and 6 bases from J, with 13 bases between. All patients were mismatch repair deficient, assessed by either PCR or immunohistochemistry. Three pembrolizumab responders had their TCRs sequenced. As concerns this clone: Its antigen is still unknown.

TCRdb's copy holds only in-frame clones and misses some; the assay was immunoSEQ multiplex PCR. The table includes 45,000 to 60,000 clones, around four fifths detected once. Study-wide points: Rapid post-treatment expansion, then contraction, generally preceding radiologic response, marked tumor-resident clones.

The specimen comprised peripheral blood, sampled 4 weeks after starting pembrolizumab. This TCR derives from an adult with mismatch repair-deficient cancer. The chain has TRBV7-3 and TRBJ2-3; weak D call: TRBD2 (6 bases). The chain's CDR3 is CASSQMAGDTQYF. The DNA for the CDR3 is TGTGCCAGCAGTCAAATGGCGGGGGATACGCAGTATTTT.